This TCR beta chain was observed in a study of blood T cell repertoires in COVID-19. Cohort assignment relied on participant-reported clinical history. This table comes from immunoSEQ multiplex PCR, and its TCRdb copy is limited to in-frame clones, with some not included. The sample yields approximately 280,000 clones, around 88% seen once. V shed 7 bases, J shed 1 base, and the junction held 2 bases outside the gene matches. There are 14 residues in the CDR3. CDR1 and CDR2 from the germline V gene are LNHDA and SQIVND (reference sequence). This TCR was sampled from a middle-aged woman who had recovered from COVID-19. Sequencing used PBMCs or T cells enriched from blood (not recorded which). The V call is TRBV19, the J call TRBJ2-1, with 9 bases lining up with TRBD2. The CDR3 region is CASMAGGSYNEQFF. The CDR3 bases are TGTGCCAGTATGGCGGGAGGGTCCTACAATGAGCAGTTCTTC.